Below, one TCR beta chain is given with its context. The sample is drawn from a study of cytomegalovirus exposure and HLA in healthy donors. V gave up 6 bases and J gave up 5 bases, with 8 bases separating them. The CDR3 is 12 amino acids. Germline lookup yields CDR1 ENHRY and CDR2 SYGVKD. PCR involved 60 Vbeta and 13 Jbeta primers. Sequencing used immunoSEQ multiplex PCR; TCRdb keeps in-frame clones, though not all of them. This sample has 160,000 or so clones; 60% to 80% occur once, and the top ten carry around 2.4%. This TCR came from a man in his sixties in good health and CMV-seronegative. Sequenced sample: PBMCs. The gene calls are TRBV10-3 and TRBJ2-1, with a tentative D call TRBD1 (6 bases). Here the CDR3 reads CAISGQNNEQFF. The CDR3 DNA reads as TGTGCCATCAGCGGACAGAACAATGAGCAGTTCTTC.